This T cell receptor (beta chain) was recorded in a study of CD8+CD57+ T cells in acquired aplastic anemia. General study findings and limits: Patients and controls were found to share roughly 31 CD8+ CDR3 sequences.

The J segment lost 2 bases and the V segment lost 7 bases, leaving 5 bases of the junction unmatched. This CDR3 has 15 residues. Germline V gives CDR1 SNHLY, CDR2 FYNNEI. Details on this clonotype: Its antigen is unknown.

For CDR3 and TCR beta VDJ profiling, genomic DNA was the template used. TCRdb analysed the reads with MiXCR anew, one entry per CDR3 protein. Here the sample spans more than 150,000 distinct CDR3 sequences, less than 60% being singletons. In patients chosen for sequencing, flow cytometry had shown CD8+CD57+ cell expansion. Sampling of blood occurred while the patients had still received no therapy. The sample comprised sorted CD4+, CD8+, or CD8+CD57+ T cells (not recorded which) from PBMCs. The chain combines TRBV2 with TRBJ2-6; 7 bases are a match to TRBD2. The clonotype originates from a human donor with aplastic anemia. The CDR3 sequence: CASIRRGAGANVLTF. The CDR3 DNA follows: TGTGCCAGCATCAGACGGGGGGCTGGGGCCAACGTCCTGACTTTC.